The clone carrying this T cell receptor (beta chain) was detected a few times. Germline V gene data show CDR1 as MRHNA and CDR2 as SNTAGT. CDR3 size: 14 residues. Trimming cost V 2 bases and J 6 bases; bases outside gene matches: 1. The data originate from a study of blood T cell repertoires in COVID-19. In the study overall: Sites in the United States, Italy and Spain provided acute and convalescent COVID-19 samples. Sources were T cells, B-cell-depleted T cells, or PBMCs; the material itself was cDNA or gDNA.

Seattle participants joined during active infection and were tracked over time. Original handling: From reference gene primer amplification, estimates of nucleated cell counts were derived. The table came from immunoSEQ multiplex PCR; TCRdb's copy has only in-frame clones and leaves some out. D and trimming come from the DNA, and the V and J calls and clone size come from that table. The table shows 68,000 or so clones, with roughly nine tenths occurring only once. This receptor was taken from a woman aged 45-59 years with COVID-19, enrolled during active disease. Sequencing was done on a sample of peripheral blood. This chain joins TRBV6-4 and TRBJ2-3; 11 bases fit TRBD1. CDR3 sequence (DNA): TGTGCCAGCAGTGACGGACAGGGGGCGGATACGCAGTATTTT. Amino acids: CASSDGQGADTQYF.